The sequence of this TCR beta chain was determined in a study of T cells in Graves' hyperthyroidism and ophthalmopathy. Study at large: The initial diagnosis was the point when peripheral blood was collected, ahead of any treatment.

The germline gives CDR1 SGHRS, CDR2 YFSETQ. Trimming took 8 bases from V and 3 from J; bases not matched to a gene: 5. The CDR3 totals 15 residues. Study-level points and caveats: Ophthalmopathy got predicted by the model a median roughly 6.4 months before its onset.

8.5 to 10 ml of fresh peripheral blood supplied the PBMCs. To note about this clonotype: Its target is unknown.

Using RNA transcripts as the source, TCR beta CDR3 regions were amplified. HTBI primers were employed in a first-round RT-PCR of the TCR CDR3. TCRdb re-called the multiplex PCR reads through MiXCR, storing one row per CDR3 protein. The data hold approximately 330,000 distinct CDR3 sequences, with around a sixth observed a single time. Material: blood. This receptor was taken from a woman aged 45-59 years with Graves' hyperthyroidism. The rearrangement links TRBV5-1 to TRBJ2-2; 12 bases line up with TRBD2. In DNA, the CDR3 is TGCGCCAGTAATGGACTAGCGGGATACACCGGGGAGCTGTTTTTT. Translating it yields CASNGLAGYTGELFF.